This T cell receptor (beta chain) is drawn from a study of CD4 T cells in relation to SARS-CoV-2 and coronaviruses. On this clone: The antigen remains undetermined.

Sequencing was performed with immunoSEQ multiplex PCR; in TCRdb, only in-frame clones are kept and a portion is missing. The sample contains around 25,000 clones, 60% to 80% of which appear only once. The germline V gene encodes CDR1 MNHEY and CDR2 SVGAGI. The CDR3 has 14 residues. The V end was cut by 8 bases, the J end by 0 bases, with 14 bases between. Findings and caveats of the study: The cross-reactivity analysis covered only spike protein, not other viral proteins.

CD4+ T cells from unexposed donors were obtained before the COVID-19 pandemic (2011-2018). Isolation of CD4+ T cells took place after about eleven days in culture. Sequenced material: CD4+ T cells from PBMCs, cultured in vitro. The chain combines TRBV6-5 with TRBJ2-7; D is perhaps TRBD2 (5 bases). This sequence originates from a human donor in good health. The CDR3 nucleotides read TGTGCCAGCCAAGGAGTACGGGGCTCCTACGAGCAGTACTTC. Translated, it gives CASQGVRGSYEQYF.